The 8 T cell receptor beta chains reported below all come from one sample, sequenced in a study of blood T cells in healthy people across ages. Through a sample-barcoded 5' primer and a J-beta primer mix, a second PCR was run for roughly 6 to 11 cycles. TCRdb re-called the 5' RACE reads through MiXCR, storing one row per CDR3 protein. Among more than 700,000 distinct CDR3 sequences listed, around 50% were seen once. Source material: blood. These receptors all come from a man of 80 years or more in good health.

In this sample, this clonotype turned up a few times. This chain uses TRBV7-2 with TRBJ2-6; no clear D. The CDR3 extends over 14 amino acids. Germline CDR1 is SGHTA and CDR2 is FQGNSA. With 5 bases removed from V and 2 bases from J, the gap between germline ends came to 7 bases. The CDR3 DNA sequence: TGTGCCAGCAGCCTGCAAGCTGGGGCCAACGTCCTGACTTTC. It is translated as CASSLQAGANVLTF. Supplemented by reference TRBV7-2 and TRBJ2-6, the full variable domain reads GAGVSQSPSNKVTEKGKDVELRCDPISGHTALYWYRQSLGQGLEFLIYFQGNSAPDKSGLPSDRFSAERTGGSVSTLTIQRTQQEDSAVYLCASSLQAGANVLTFGAGSRLTVL.

The chain has TRBV4-3 and TRBJ2-6; perhaps TRBD1 as D (6 bases). CDR1 and CDR2 from the germline V gene are LGHNA and YSLEER. With 1 base removed from V and 2 bases from J, the gap between germline ends came to 9 bases. The CDR3 has 16 amino acids. The CDR3 bases are TGCGCCAGCAGCCAAGGAGACAGGACTGGGGCCAACGTCCTGACTTTC. Amino acids: CASSQGDRTGANVLTF.

This rearrangement joins TRBV5-1 to TRBJ2-3; 7 bases agree with TRBD1. Germline V gene lookup returns CDR1 SGHRS and CDR2 YFSETQ. V lost 6 bases, J lost 6 bases, and 7 bases stayed unmatched. CDR3 length: 13 amino acids. In nucleotides, the CDR3 is TGCGCCAGCAATGGGCAGGGGGAGGATACGCAGTATTTT. It encodes CASNGQGEDTQYF.

This clonotype appeared a single time. The chain has TRBV5-1 and TRBJ1-4; a weak D match, TRBD1 (6 bases). V was clipped by 0 bases and J by 8 bases, with 11 bases between them. Looked up from germline, CDR1 is SGHRS and CDR2 is YFSETQ. The length of the CDR3 is 14 residues. For the CDR3, the DNA is TGCGCCAGCAGCTTGGACAGGGCGGGCGAAAAACTGTTTTTT. Protein product: CASSLDRAGEKLFF.

Many counts were recorded for this clonotype. A much larger clone differs by one base, so this may be a read error. The chain uses TRBV4-2 and TRBJ2-5; 14 bases are shared with TRBD2. J lost 11 bases, V lost 0 bases, and 5 bases had no gene match. CDR1 LGHNA and CDR2 YNFKEQ come from the germline V gene. The CDR3 runs to 15 residues. CDR3 in amino acids: CASSQDRGLAGEQYF. CDR3 DNA sequence: TGTGCCAGCAGCCAAGACCGGGGACTAGCGGGAGAACAGTACTTC.

The genes are TRBV20-1 and TRBJ2-1; tentatively, D is TRBD2 (5 bases). Germline V gene sequence: CDR1 DFQATT, CDR2 SNEGSKA (reference sequence). The CDR3 totals 12 residues. The V and J ends lost 5 bases and 10 bases respectively, with 15 bases between them. In DNA, the CDR3 is TGCAGTGCTCCTCTATTCACGGGAGAGCAGTTCTTC. It translates to CSAPLFTGEQFF.

The V and J genes are TRBV25-1 and TRBJ2-3, with 10 bases fitting TRBD1. CDR1 is MGHDK and CDR2 is SYGVNS in the germline V gene. The CDR3 runs 14 residues. Trimming at V came to 6 bases and at J to 4 bases, leaving 4 bases not matched to a gene. Here the CDR3 DNA reads TGTGCCAGCAGCTGGACAGGGGGTCCAGATACGCAGTATTTT. The encoded protein is CASSWTGGPDTQYF. Supplemented by reference TRBV25-1 and TRBJ2-3, the full variable domain reads EADIYQTPRYLVIGTGKKITLECSQTMGHDKMYWYQQDPGMELHLIHYSYGVNSTEKGDLSSESTVSRIRTEHFPLTLESARPSHTSQYLCASSWTGGPDTQYFGPGTRLTVL.

This chain uses TRBV7-2 with TRBJ2-7, with TRBD2 as a possible D gene (6 bases). Trimming pared 4 bases from V and 5 bases from J, leaving 18 bases between. The CDR3 loop spans 15 amino acids. Germline V CDR1 and CDR2: SGHTA, FQGNSA. CDR3 residues: CASSSRLVARDEQYF. The CDR3 nucleotides are TGTGCCAGCAGCTCCCGACTAGTGGCAAGGGACGAGCAGTACTTC.